A selection of T cell receptor beta chains follows, all from one sample in a study of chemoradiotherapy in HPV16-positive cancers. Profiling relied on immunoSEQ multiplex PCR, and the TCRdb table lists in-frame clones only, not all of them. Here the sample spans 30,000 to 40,000 clones, 80% to 90% being singletons. The sequencing used blood, collected from a patient who underwent chemoradiotherapy. The receptors originated from a human donor with HPV-associated anogenital cancer. CDR3s include the opening cysteine and the closing phenylalanine or tryptophan. Each record gives: V gene, D gene, CDR3 length, clone size, J gene, CDR3 DNA, CDR3 protein. A D gene is named only where the DNA matches it firmly. Clone size is shown for a subset of rows, as once, few, many or a class of expanded clone.

V: TRBV18; D: NA; length: 14; size: few; J: TRBJ1-4; DNA: TGTGCCAGCTCGCAGGGAATCGAGGATGAAAAACTGTTTTTT; CDR3: CASSQGIEDEKLFF
V: TRBV5-6; D: NA; length: 13; size: NA; J: TRBJ2-1; DNA: TGTGCCAGCAGCCACGGAGGGGGCTATGAGCAGTTCTTC; CDR3: CASSHGGGYEQFF
V: TRBV15; D: NA; length: 16; size: NA; J: TRBJ2-1; DNA: TGTGCCACCAGCCCGTGGGGGAGGACTACGGACAATGAGCAGTTCTTC; CDR3: CATSPWGRTTDNEQFF
V: TRBV6-4; D: TRBD1; length: 16; size: NA; J: TRBJ1-2; DNA: TGTGCCAGCAGTGACTCGCCGACAGGGCCTGTCTATGGCTACACCTTC; CDR3: CASSDSPTGPVYGYTF
V: TRBV30; D: NA; length: 12; size: few; J: TRBJ1-3; DNA: TGTGCCTGGAGTGCCTCGGGAAACACCATATATTTT; CDR3: CAWSASGNTIYF
V: TRBV19; D: NA; length: 13; size: once; J: TRBJ1-1; DNA: TGTGCCAGTAGTATAGCCCAATACACTGAAGCTTTCTTT; CDR3: CASSIAQYTEAFF
V: TRBV30; D: NA; length: 15; size: NA; J: TRBJ1-1; DNA: TGTGCCTGGATCTTCGGGCAGGGGATGAACACTGAAGCTTTCTTT; CDR3: CAWIFGQGMNTEAFF
V: TRBV4-3; D: NA; length: 15; size: once; J: TRBJ2-1; DNA: TGCGCCAGCAGCCAAGAATCGGGTAACTTAGGGGAGCAGTTCTTC; CDR3: CASSQESGNLGEQFF
V: TRBV5-1; D: NA; length: 15; size: NA; J: TRBJ1-4; DNA: TGCGCCAGCAGCTTGGATTACACAGACCGGGAAAAACTGTTTTTT; CDR3: CASSLDYTDREKLFF
V: TRBV18; D: TRBD1; length: 14; size: once; J: TRBJ1-2; DNA: TGTGCCAGCTCACGTGACAGGGAAGAGGGAGGCTACACCTTC; CDR3: CASSRDREEGGYTF
V: TRBV11-3; D: TRBD2; length: 13; size: NA; J: TRBJ2-1; DNA: TGTGCCAGCAGCTTTGGGACTAGCGGGGAGCAGTTCTTC; CDR3: CASSFGTSGEQFF
V: TRBV2; D: NA; length: 13; size: NA; J: TRBJ2-5; DNA: TGTGCCAGCAGTGAATTAGACGGTCGGACCCAGTACTTC; CDR3: CASSELDGRTQYF
V: TRBV18; D: NA; length: 14; size: NA; J: TRBJ2-5; DNA: TGTGCCAGCTCACCCGGGACAAACCAAGAGACCCAGTACTTC; CDR3: CASSPGTNQETQYF
V: TRBV5-4; D: NA; length: 13; size: once; J: TRBJ2-7; DNA: TGTGCCAGCAGCTTGCCATCCAGCTACGAGCAGTACTTC; CDR3: CASSLPSSYEQYF
V: TRBV4-3; D: NA; length: 18; size: NA; J: TRBJ2-1; DNA: TGCGCCAGCAGCCAAGATGGGGGAAGGGCTCAGGGACGCGATGAGCAGTTCTTC; CDR3: CASSQDGGRAQGRDEQFF
V: TRBV6-6; D: NA; length: 15; size: once; J: TRBJ1-3; DNA: TGTGCCAGCAGCTCTATCCCTGGCTCTGGAAACACCATATATTTT; CDR3: CASSSIPGSGNTIYF
V: TRBV15; D: NA; length: 15; size: NA; J: TRBJ1-5; DNA: TGTGCCACCAGCAGAGATACGGGGAAAGAACTGCCCCAGCATTTT; CDR3: CATSRDTGKELPQHF
V: TRBV4-3; D: NA; length: 15; size: NA; J: TRBJ1-6; DNA: TGCGCCAGCAGCCAAACACGGGATAATAATTCACCCCTCCACTTT; CDR3: CASSQTRDNNSPLHF
V: TRBV7-8; D: TRBD1; length: 15; size: NA; J: TRBJ2-7; DNA: TGTGCCAGCAGCCCTAGTCGGGGACAGATCTACGAGCAGTACTTC; CDR3: CASSPSRGQIYEQYF
V: TRBV7-2; D: TRBD2; length: 15; size: NA; J: TRBJ2-3; DNA: TGTGCCAGCAGCCTGATAGCGGGGGGGCGCGGTACGCAGTATTTT; CDR3: CASSLIAGGRGTQYF
V: TRBV6-5; D: TRBD1; length: 15; size: NA; J: TRBJ1-6; DNA: TGTGCCAGTTCCACGGGACAGGTGAATAATTCACCCCTCCACTTT; CDR3: CASSTGQVNNSPLHF
V: TRBV7-9; D: TRBD1; length: 14; size: NA; J: TRBJ2-7; DNA: TGTGCCAGCACCGGGGACAGGAGCTCCTACGAGCAGTACTTC; CDR3: CASTGDRSSYEQYF
V: TRBV15; D: TRBD1; length: 16; size: NA; J: TRBJ2-2; DNA: TGTGCCACCAGCCCTCGGCAGGGGGCGAACACCGGGGAGCTGTTTTTT; CDR3: CATSPRQGANTGELFF
V: TRBV10-1; D: NA; length: 12; size: NA; J: TRBJ2-3; DNA: TGCGCCAGCTCGGGGAGCACAGATACGCAGTATTTT; CDR3: CASSGSTDTQYF
V: TRBV11-3; D: TRBD1; length: 15; size: NA; J: TRBJ2-7; DNA: TGTGCCAGCAGCTTAGGACAGGGTGGTTTCCACGAGCAGTACTTC; CDR3: CASSLGQGGFHEQYF
V: TRBV6-6; D: TRBD1; length: 16; size: NA; J: TRBJ1-5; DNA: TGTGCCAGCAGTTACAGGACGGACAGGAGATATCAGCCCCAGCATTTT; CDR3: CASSYRTDRRYQPQHF
V: TRBV5-1; D: NA; length: 12; size: NA; J: TRBJ2-7; DNA: TGCGCCACCGCGAGGCAAACCTACGAGCAGTACTTC; CDR3: CATARQTYEQYF
V: TRBV5-1; D: NA; length: 13; size: NA; J: TRBJ1-4; DNA: TGCGCCAGCAGCTTCACCGGAGGAGAAAAACTGTTTTTT; CDR3: CASSFTGGEKLFF
V: TRBV2; D: TRBD2; length: 16; size: NA; J: TRBJ2-5; DNA: TGTGCCAGCAGTGAAGCGGTAGCGGGCCGCCAAGAGACCCAGTACTTC; CDR3: CASSEAVAGRQETQYF
V: TRBV5-1; D: NA; length: 14; size: NA; J: TRBJ2-4; DNA: TGCGCCAGCAGCTTGGATTCGTCCAAAAACATTCAGTACTTC; CDR3: CASSLDSSKNIQYF
V: TRBV18; D: TRBD2; length: 15; size: NA; J: TRBJ2-2; DNA: TGTGCCAGCTCATCGACTAGCGGGGGCACCGGGGAGCTGTTTTTT; CDR3: CASSSTSGGTGELFF
V: TRBV12-5; D: NA; length: 13; size: NA; J: TRBJ2-7; DNA: TGTGCTAGTGGCCAGGGGACCCCCTACGAGCAGTACTTC; CDR3: CASGQGTPYEQYF
V: TRBV6-1; D: TRBD2; length: 15; size: NA; J: TRBJ2-3; DNA: TGTGCCAGCAGCTTTGGACTAGCGACCACAGATACGCAGTATTTT; CDR3: CASSFGLATTDTQYF
V: TRBV19; D: NA; length: 11; size: NA; J: TRBJ2-7; DNA: TGTGCCAGTAGTGGAGGACACCAGCAGTACTTC; CDR3: CASSGGHQQYF
V: TRBV5-5; D: NA; length: 15; size: NA; J: TRBJ2-1; DNA: TGTGCCAGCAGCTTTGGGGGAACGGCCTACAATGAGCAGTTCTTC; CDR3: CASSFGGTAYNEQFF
V: TRBV5-1; D: TRBD1; length: 16; size: NA; J: TRBJ1-4; DNA: TGCGCCACCAAGTTAGAGACAGGGAGATCTAATGAAAAACTGTTTTTT; CDR3: CATKLETGRSNEKLFF
V: TRBV5-1; D: TRBD1; length: 16; size: NA; J: TRBJ2-5; DNA: TGCGCCAGCAGTTGGCCCCAGGGGGCATTAGGAGAGACCCAGTACTTC; CDR3: CASSWPQGALGETQYF
V: TRBV30; D: NA; length: 16; size: NA; J: TRBJ1-1; DNA: TGTGCCTGGAGGGGGGCGCGAGCCACCCTGAACACTGAAGCTTTCTTT; CDR3: CAWRGARATLNTEAFF
V: TRBV30; D: NA; length: 14; size: NA; J: TRBJ1-5; DNA: TGTGCCTGGAGTGAGGGGACATACGATCAGCCCCAGCATTTT; CDR3: CAWSEGTYDQPQHF
V: TRBV4-3; D: NA; length: 16; size: NA; J: TRBJ1-4; DNA: TGCGCCAGCAGCCAAGATTCGACAGTTTCTAATGAAAAACTGTTTTTT; CDR3: CASSQDSTVSNEKLFF